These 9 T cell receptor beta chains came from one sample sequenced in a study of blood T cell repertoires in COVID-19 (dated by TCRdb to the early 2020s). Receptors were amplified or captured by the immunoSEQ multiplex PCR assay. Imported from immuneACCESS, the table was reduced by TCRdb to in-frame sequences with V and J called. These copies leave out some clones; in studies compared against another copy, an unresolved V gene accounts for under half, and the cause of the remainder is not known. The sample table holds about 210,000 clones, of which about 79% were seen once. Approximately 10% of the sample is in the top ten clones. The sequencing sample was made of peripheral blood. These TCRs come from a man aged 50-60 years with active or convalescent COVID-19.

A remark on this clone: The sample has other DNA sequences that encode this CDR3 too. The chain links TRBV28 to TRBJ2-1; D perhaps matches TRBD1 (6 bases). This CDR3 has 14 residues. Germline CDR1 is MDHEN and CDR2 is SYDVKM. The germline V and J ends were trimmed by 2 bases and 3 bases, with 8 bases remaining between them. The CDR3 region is CASSLVGGYNEQFF. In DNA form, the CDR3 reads TGTGCCAGCAGTTTAGTAGGGGGCTACAATGAGCAGTTCTTC.

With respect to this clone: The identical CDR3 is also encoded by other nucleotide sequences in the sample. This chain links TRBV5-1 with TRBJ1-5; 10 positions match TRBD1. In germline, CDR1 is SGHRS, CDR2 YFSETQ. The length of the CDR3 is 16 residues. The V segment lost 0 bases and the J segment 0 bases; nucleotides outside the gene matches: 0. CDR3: CASSLGTGGSNQPQHF. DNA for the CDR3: TGCGCCAGCAGCTTGGGGACAGGGGGTAGCAATCAGCCCCAGCATTTT.

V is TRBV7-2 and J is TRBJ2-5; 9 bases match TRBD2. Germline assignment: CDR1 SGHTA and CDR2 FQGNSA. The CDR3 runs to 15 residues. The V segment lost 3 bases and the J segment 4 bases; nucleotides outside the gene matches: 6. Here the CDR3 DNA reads TGTGCCAGCAGCTTTAGCGGGAGTGAGGGAGAGACCCAGTACTTC. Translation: CASSFSGSEGETQYF.

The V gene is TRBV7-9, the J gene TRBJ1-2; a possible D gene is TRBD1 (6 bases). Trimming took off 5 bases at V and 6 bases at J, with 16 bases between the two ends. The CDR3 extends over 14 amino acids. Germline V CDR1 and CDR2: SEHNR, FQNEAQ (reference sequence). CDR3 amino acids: CASSTDRLGNGYTF. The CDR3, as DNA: TGTGCCAGCAGCACGGACAGATTAGGGAATGGCTACACCTTC.

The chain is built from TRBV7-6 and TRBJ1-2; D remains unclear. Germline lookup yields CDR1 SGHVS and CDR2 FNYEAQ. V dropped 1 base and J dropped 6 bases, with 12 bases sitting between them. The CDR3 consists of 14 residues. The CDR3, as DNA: TGTGCCAGCAGCTTAGATCCCGCCGGGAATGGCTACACCTTC. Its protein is CASSLDPAGNGYTF.

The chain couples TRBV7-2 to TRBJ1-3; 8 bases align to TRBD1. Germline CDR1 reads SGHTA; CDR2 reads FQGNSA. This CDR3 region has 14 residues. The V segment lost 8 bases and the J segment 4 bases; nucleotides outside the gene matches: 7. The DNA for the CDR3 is TGTGCCAGCTCCTGGGACAGGAGAGGAAACACCATATATTTT. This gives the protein CASSWDRRGNTIYF.

In DNA form, the CDR3 reads TGCAGTGCTAGCAGCTCCTACGAGCAGTACGTC. It is translated as CSASSSYEQYV. The genes are TRBV20-1 and TRBJ2-7; D is undetermined. Trimming removed 3 bases from V and 0 bases from J, with 3 bases in between. The CDR3 is 11 residues long. CDR1 is DFQATT and CDR2 is SNEGSKA in the germline V gene (reference sequence).

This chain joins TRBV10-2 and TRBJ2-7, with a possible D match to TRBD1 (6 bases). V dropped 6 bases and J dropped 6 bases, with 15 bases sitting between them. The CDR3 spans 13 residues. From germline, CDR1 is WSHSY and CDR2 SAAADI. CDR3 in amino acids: CASSPPGQTEQYV. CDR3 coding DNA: TGCGCCAGCAGCCCCCCCGGACAGACCGAGCAGTACGTC.

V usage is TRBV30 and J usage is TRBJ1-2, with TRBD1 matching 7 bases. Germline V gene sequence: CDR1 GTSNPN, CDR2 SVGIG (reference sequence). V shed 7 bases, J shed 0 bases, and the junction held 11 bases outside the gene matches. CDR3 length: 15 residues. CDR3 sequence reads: CASDPGTEANYGYTF. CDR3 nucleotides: TGTGCCTCGGACCCCGGGACAGAAGCTAACTATGGCTACACCTTC. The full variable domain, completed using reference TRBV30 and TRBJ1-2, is SQTIHQWPATLVQPVGSPLSLECTVEGTSNPNLYWYRQAAGRGLQLLFYSVGIGQISSEVPQNLSASRPQDRQFILSSKKLLLSDSGFYLCASDPGTEANYGYTFGSGTRLTVV.